This is a list of T cell receptor beta chains from one sample in a study of blood T cell repertoires in COVID-19. Produced via immunoSEQ multiplex PCR; TCRdb's table is partial and in-frame only. This sample has approximately 530,000 clones, with about 89% found just once. Input material: peripheral blood. These receptors were taken from a woman between 50 and 59 years old with COVID-19, enrolled during active disease. The CDR3 runs from the conserved cysteine through the conserved F or W. A D gene is named only where the DNA matches it firmly.

V	length	D	J	DNA	CDR3
TRBV2	13	-	TRBJ2-3	TGTGCCAGCAGTGCCCTCGGGACAGATACGCAGTATTTT	CASSALGTDTQYF
TRBV29-1	14	TRBD1	TRBJ1-3	TGCAGCGTAAGGGAACAGGGGGCTGGAAACACCATATATTTT	CSVREQGAGNTIYF
TRBV19	17	-	TRBJ1-1	TGTGCCAGTAGTATGGTCCCCATTGAGGCAGGGCAAGCTGAAGCTTTCTTT	CASSMVPIEAGQAEAFF
TRBV12-3/TRBV12-4	13	-	TRBJ2-1	TGTGCCAGCAGTTTCGGCGGGGCGAATGAGCAGTTCTTC	CASSFGGANEQFF
TRBV21-1	13	-	TRBJ1-6	TGTGCCACTACGACAGGGGTCGAATCACCCCTCCACTTT	CATTTGVESPLHF
TRBV30	13	-	TRBJ2-7	TGTGCCTGGAGTGTCGGTGTATCCTACGAGCAGTACTTC	CAWSVGVSYEQYF
TRBV5-1	15	TRBD1	TRBJ2-1	TGCGCCAGCAGCGACCTACAGGGGGCATACAATGAGCAGTTCTTC	CASSDLQGAYNEQFF
TRBV24-1	14	-	TRBJ2-3	TGTGCCACCAGTGGGCAGGGTAACACAGATACGCAGTATTTT	CATSGQGNTDTQYF
TRBV5-1	13	-	TRBJ1-1	TGCGCCAGCAGCTCCGGTCAGGGCTTAGAAGCTTTCTTT	CASSSGQGLEAFF
TRBV6-9	15	-	TRBJ1-4	TGTGCCAGCAGTTGTTATAGGGAGGAGGGTGAAAAACTGTTTTTT	CASSCYREEGEKLFF